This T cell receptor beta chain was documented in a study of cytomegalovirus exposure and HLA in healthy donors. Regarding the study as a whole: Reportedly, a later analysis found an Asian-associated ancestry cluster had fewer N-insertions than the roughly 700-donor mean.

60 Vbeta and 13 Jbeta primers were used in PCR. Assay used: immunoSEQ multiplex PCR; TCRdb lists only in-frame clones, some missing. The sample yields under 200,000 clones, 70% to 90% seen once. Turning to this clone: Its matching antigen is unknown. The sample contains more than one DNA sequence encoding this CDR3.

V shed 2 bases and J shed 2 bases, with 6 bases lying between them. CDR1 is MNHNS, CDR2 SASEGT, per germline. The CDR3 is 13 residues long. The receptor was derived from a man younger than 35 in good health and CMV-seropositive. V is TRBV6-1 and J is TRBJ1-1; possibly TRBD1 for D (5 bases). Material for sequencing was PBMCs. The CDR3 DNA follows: TGTGCCAGCAGTGAACAGGGTAACACTGAAGCTTTCTTT. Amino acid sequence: CASSEQGNTEAFF.